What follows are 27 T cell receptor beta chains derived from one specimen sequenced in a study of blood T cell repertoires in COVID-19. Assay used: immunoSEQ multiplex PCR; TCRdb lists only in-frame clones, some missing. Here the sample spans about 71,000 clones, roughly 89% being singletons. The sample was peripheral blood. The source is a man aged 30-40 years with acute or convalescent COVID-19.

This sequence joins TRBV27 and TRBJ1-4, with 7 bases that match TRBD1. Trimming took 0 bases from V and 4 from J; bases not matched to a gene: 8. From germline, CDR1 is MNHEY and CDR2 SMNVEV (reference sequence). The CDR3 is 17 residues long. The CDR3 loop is CASSLSLRAGGNEKLFF. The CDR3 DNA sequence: TGTGCCAGCAGTTTATCCTTAAGGGCAGGGGGTAATGAAAAACTGTTTTTT.

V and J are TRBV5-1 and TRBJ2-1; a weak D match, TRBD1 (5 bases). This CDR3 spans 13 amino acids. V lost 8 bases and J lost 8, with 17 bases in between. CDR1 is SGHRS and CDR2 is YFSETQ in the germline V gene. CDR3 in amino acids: CASFRARADEQFF. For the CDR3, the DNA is TGCGCCAGTTTCAGGGCAAGGGCCGATGAGCAGTTCTTC.

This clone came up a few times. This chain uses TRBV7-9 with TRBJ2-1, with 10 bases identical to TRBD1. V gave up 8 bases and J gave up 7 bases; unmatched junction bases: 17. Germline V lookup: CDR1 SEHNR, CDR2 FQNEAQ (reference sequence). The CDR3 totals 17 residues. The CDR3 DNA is TGTGCCAGCCGGTTGTACACGGACAGGGGGAGTAAAAATGAGCAGTTCTTC. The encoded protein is CASRLYTDRGSKNEQFF.

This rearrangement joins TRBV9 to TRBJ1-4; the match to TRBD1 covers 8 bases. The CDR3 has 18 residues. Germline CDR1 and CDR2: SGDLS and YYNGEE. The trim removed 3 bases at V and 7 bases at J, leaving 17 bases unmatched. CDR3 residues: CASSEQGGVAGSSEKLFF. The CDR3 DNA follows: TGTGCCAGCAGCGAACAGGGGGGAGTTGCAGGGAGTAGTGAAAAACTGTTTTTT.

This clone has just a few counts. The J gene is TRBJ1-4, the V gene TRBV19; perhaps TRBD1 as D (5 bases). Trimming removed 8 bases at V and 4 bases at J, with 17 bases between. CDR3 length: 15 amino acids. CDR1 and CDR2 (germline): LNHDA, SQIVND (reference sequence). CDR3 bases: TGTGCCAGTTCCTTCAAGGGGTTGGGTAATGAAAAACTGTTTTTT. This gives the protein CASSFKGLGNEKLFF.

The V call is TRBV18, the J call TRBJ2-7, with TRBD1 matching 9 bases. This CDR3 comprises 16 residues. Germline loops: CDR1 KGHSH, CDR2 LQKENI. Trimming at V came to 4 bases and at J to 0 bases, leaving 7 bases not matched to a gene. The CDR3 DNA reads TGTGCCAGCTCACTCCAGGACAGGGGTTTCTCCTACGAGCAGTACTTC. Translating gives CASSLQDRGFSYEQYF.

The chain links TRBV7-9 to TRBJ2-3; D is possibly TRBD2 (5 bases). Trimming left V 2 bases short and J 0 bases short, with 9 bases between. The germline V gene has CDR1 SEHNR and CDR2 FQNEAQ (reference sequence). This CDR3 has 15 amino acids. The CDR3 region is CASSLRRTSTDTQYF. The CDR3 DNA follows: TGTGCCAGCAGCTTACGGAGGACTAGCACAGATACGCAGTATTTT.

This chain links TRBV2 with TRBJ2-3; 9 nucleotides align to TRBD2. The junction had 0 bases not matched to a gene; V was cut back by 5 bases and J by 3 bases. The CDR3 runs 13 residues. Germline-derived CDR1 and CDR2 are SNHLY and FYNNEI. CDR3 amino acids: CASSSGRTDTQYF. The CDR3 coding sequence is TGTGCCAGCAGTAGCGGGAGGACAGATACGCAGTATTTT.

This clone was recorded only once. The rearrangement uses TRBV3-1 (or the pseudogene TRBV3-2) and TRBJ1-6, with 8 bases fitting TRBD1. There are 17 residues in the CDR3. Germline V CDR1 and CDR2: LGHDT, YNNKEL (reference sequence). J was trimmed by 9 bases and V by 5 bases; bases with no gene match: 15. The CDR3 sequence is CASSFDSTGVIGSPLHF. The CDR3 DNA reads TGTGCCAGCAGCTTCGACTCGACAGGGGTAATTGGTTCACCCCTCCACTTT.

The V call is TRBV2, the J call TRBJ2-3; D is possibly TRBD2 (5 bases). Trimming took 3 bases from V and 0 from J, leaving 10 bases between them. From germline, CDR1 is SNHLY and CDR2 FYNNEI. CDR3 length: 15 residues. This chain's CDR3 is CASSDIGGSTDTQYF. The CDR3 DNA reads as TGTGCCAGCAGTGATATCGGCGGGAGCACAGATACGCAGTATTTT.

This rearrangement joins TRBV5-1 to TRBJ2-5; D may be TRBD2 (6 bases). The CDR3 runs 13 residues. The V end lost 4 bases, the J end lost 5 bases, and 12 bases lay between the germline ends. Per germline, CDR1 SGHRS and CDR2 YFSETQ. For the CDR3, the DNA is TGCGCCAGCAGCGGGCGGGGAGAGGAGACCCAGTACTTC. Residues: CASSGRGEETQYF.

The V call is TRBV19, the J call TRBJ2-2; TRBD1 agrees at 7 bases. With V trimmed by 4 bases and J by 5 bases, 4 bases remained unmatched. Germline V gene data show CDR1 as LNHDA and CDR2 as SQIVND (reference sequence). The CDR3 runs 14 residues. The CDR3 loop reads CASSTLTGTGELFF. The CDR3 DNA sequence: TGTGCCAGTAGTACACTGACAGGGACCGGGGAGCTGTTTTTT.

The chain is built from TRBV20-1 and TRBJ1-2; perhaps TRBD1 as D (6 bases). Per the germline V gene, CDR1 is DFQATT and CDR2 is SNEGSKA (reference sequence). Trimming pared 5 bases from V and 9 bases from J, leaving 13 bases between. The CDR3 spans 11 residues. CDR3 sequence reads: CSAGRTASYTF. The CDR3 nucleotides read TGCAGTGCTGGAAGGACAGCCAGCTACACCTTC.

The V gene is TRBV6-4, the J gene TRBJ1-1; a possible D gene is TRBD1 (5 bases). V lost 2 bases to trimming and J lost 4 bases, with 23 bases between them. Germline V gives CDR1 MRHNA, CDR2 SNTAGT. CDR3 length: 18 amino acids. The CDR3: CASSDVPGHRGLSTEAFF. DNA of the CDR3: TGTGCCAGCAGTGACGTCCCGGGTCATAGGGGACTTAGCACTGAAGCTTTCTTT.

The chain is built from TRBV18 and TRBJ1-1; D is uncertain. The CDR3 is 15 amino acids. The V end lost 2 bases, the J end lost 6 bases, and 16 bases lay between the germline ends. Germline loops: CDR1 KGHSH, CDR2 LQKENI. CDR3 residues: CASSPSDMATAEAFF. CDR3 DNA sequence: TGTGCCAGCTCACCATCTGACATGGCTACCGCTGAAGCTTTCTTT.

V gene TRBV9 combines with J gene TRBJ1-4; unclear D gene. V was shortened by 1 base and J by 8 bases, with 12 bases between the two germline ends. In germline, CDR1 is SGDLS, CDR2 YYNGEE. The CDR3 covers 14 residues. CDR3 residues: CASSVTGGGEKLFF. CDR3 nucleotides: TGTGCCAGCAGCGTAACTGGAGGAGGGGAAAAACTGTTTTTT.

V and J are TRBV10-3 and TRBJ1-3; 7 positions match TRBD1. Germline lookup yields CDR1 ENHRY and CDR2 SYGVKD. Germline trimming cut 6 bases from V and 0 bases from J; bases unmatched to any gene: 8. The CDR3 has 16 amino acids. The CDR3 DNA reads TGTGCCATCAGGGACGAACAGGGGAGCTCTGGAAACACCATATATTTT. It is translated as CAIRDEQGSSGNTIYF.

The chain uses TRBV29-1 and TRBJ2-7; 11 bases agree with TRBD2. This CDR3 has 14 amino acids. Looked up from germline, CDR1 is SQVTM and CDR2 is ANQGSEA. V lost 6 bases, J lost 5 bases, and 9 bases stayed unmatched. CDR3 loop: CSVTPSGRWNEQYF. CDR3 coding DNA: TGCAGCGTGACCCCTAGCGGGAGGTGGAACGAGCAGTACTTC.

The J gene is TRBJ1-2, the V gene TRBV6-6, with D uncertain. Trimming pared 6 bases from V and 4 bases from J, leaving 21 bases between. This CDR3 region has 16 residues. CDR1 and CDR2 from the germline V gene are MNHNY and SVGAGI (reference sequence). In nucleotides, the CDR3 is TGTGCCAGCAGGAACTTCCGGAGGTCTGTGGGCTATGGCTACACCTTC. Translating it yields CASRNFRRSVGYGYTF.

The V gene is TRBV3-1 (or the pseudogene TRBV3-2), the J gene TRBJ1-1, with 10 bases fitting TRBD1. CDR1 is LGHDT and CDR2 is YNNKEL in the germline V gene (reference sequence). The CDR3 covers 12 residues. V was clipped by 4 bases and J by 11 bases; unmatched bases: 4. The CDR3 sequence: CASSPGTGVAFF. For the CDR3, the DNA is TGTGCCAGCAGCCCCGGGACAGGGGTTGCTTTCTTT.

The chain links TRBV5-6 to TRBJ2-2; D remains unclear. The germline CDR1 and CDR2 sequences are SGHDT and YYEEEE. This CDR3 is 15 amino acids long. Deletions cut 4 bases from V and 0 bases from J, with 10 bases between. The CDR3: CASSPNFANTGELFF. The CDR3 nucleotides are TGTGCCAGCAGCCCAAACTTCGCGAACACCGGGGAGCTGTTTTTT.

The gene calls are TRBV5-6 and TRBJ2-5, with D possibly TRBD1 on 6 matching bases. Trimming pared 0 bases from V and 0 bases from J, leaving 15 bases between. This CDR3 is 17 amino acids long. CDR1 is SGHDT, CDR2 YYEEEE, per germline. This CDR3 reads CASSLEWPQGYQETQYF. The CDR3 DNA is TGTGCCAGCAGCTTGGAATGGCCCCAGGGGTACCAAGAGACCCAGTACTTC.

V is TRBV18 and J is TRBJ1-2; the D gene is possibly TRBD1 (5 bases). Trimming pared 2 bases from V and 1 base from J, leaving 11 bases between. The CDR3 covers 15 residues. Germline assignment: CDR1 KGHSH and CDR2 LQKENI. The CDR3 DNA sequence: TGTGCCAGCTCACCAAACGGTCAGGGTAACTATGGCTACACCTTC. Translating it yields CASSPNGQGNYGYTF. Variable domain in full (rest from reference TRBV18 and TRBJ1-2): NAGVMQNPRHLVRRRGQEARLRCSPMKGHSHVYWYRQLPEEGLKFMVYLQKENIIDESGMPKERFSAEFPKEGPSILRIQQVVRGDSAAYFCASSPNGQGNYGYTFGSGTRLTVV.

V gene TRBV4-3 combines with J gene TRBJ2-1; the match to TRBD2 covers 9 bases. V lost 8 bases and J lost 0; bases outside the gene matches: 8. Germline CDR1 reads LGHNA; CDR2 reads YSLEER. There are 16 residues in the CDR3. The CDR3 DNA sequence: TGCGCCAGCGGCCGGCTAGCGGGGAGCTCCTACAATGAGCAGTTCTTC. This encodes CASGRLAGSSYNEQFF.

CDR3 sequence (DNA): TGTGCCAGCAGTCCCCCGGGACAGGGTAAACTCCACTTT. Encoded protein: CASSPPGQGKLHF. V is TRBV25-1 and J is TRBJ1-6, with 9 bases matching TRBD1. The CDR3 length is 13 residues. Germline CDR1 is MGHDK and CDR2 is SYGVNS. V lost 5 bases, J lost 16 bases, and 9 bases stayed unmatched.

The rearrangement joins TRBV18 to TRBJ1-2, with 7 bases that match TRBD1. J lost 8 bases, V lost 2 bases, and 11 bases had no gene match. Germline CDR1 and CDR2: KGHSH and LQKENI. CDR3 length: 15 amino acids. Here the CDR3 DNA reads TGTGCCAGCTCACCAACTCGGGACAGTACGGGGGGCTACACCTTC. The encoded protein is CASSPTRDSTGGYTF.

The CDR3 DNA reads TGTGCCAGCAGCCCTCTAGCGGCACAAGGGACAGATACGCAGTATTTT. This translates into CASSPLAAQGTDTQYF. The chain combines TRBV7-9 with TRBJ2-3; 7 positions match TRBD2. The V gene end was trimmed by 5 bases and the J gene end by 3 bases; junction bases not matched to a gene: 11. This CDR3 is 16 amino acids long. Germline V CDR1 and CDR2: SEHNR, FQNEAQ (reference sequence). Full variable domain (missing parts from reference TRBV7-9 and TRBJ2-3): DTGVSQNPRHKITKRGQNVTFRCDPISEHNRLYWYRQTLGQGPEFLTYFQNEAQLEKSRLLSDRFSAERPKGSFSTLEIQRTEQGDSAMYLCASSPLAAQGTDTQYFGPGTRLTVL.